This T cell receptor beta chain was observed in a study of shared clonotypes between healthy human individuals. General study results and limits: Read depth was anticipated to influence clonotype sharing among donors. Several donors showed sharing of 4.5% to 6% of naive CD4 clonotypes.

The table came from immunoSEQ multiplex PCR; TCRdb's copy has only in-frame clones and leaves some out. The table records over 1.4 million clones, around 97% of them present only once. Adults of Caucasian background living in Nashville, Tennessee made up all donors. Naive CD4+ cells were CD45RA-selected; the remaining cells were memory. Concerning this clone itself: The antigen is undetermined.

CDR3 length: 13 amino acids. The germline V gene has CDR1 MDHEN and CDR2 SYDVKM. Trimming pared 2 bases from V and 2 bases from J, leaving 7 bases between. This TCR came from a young man in good health. Material for sequencing was naive CD4+ T cells sorted from blood. Subset: CD45RA+ positively selected. The chain uses TRBV28 and TRBJ2-7; no definite D call. DNA of the CDR3: TGTGCCAGCAGTTTAAGATTTCCCTACGAGCAGTACTTC. It yields the protein CASSLRFPYEQYF.